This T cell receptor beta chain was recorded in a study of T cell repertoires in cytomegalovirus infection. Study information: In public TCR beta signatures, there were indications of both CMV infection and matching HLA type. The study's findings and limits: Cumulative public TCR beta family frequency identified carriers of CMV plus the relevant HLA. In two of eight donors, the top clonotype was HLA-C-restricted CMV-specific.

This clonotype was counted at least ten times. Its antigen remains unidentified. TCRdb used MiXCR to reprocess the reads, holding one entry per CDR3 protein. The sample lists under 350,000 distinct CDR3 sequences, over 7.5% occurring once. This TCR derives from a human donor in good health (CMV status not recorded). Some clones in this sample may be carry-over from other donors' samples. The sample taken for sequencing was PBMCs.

CDR3 nucleotides: TGTGCCAGCAGCTTAAACCTAGCGGGGAACACAGATACGCAGTATTTT. This codes for CASSLNLAGNTDTQYF. The chain combines TRBV7-3 with TRBJ2-3, with 9 bases that match TRBD2. The V gene end was trimmed by 1 base and the J gene end by 2 bases; junction bases not matched to a gene: 4. Germline loops: CDR1 SGHTA, CDR2 FQGTGA. This CDR3 region has 16 residues.